This TCR beta chain was identified in a study of T cell clonality in common variable immunodeficiency. V shed 1 base and J shed 5 bases, with 12 bases lying between them. Germline values: CDR1 MNHNS, CDR2 SASEGT. The CDR3 totals 15 residues. Method: immunoSEQ multiplex PCR; TCRdb's copy keeps in-frame clones and lacks some. The repertoire yields roughly 17,000 clones, none seen only once; the top ten contain around 14%. Overall study findings and caveats: In common variable immunodeficiency, TCR beta chains reportedly carried fewer deletions and N-nucleotide insertions.

There are a few counts of this clone. The antigen is undetermined. The read ends 3 residues before the CDR3 terminus; that terminus is restored from the germline J gene. The rearrangement links TRBV6-1 to TRBJ2-4; no definite D call. The TCR originated in a human donor with common variable immunodeficiency. Source material: peripheral blood mononuclear cells. Incomplete CDR3 DNA: TGTGCCAGCAGTGAAGAGTGGGCCGCTGAAAACATT. Translation gives CASSEEWAAENI. The CDR3 reads in full as CASSEEWAAENIQYF.